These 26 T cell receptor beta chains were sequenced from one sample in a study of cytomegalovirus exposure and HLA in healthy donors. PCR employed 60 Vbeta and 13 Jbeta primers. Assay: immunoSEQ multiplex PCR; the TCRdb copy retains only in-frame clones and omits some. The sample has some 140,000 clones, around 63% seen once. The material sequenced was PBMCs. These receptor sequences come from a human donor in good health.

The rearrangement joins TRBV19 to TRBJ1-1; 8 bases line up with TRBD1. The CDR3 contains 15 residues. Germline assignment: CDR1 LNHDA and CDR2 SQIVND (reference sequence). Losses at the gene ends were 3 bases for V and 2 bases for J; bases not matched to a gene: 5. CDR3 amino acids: CASSIIAGGNTEAFF. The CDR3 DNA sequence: TGTGCCAGTAGTATTATCGCAGGGGGCAACACTGAAGCTTTCTTT.

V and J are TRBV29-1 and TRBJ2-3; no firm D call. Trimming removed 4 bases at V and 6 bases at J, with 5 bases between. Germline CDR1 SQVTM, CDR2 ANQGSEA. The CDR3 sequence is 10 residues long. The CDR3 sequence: CSVVSDTQYF. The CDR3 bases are TGCAGCGTTGTATCGGATACGCAGTATTTT.

CDR3 DNA: TGCGCCAGCAGCCCCCAGGGGTACACGTACCAAGAGACCCAGTACTTC. This translates into CASSPQGYTYQETQYF. The rearrangement joins TRBV5-1 to TRBJ2-5; D possibly corresponds to TRBD1 (6 bases). Trimming removed 4 bases from V and 0 bases from J, with 16 bases in between. Germline V gene data show CDR1 as SGHRS and CDR2 as YFSETQ. This CDR3 has 16 amino acids. Complete variable domain (other parts from reference TRBV5-1 and TRBJ2-5): KAGVTQTPRYLIKTRGQQVTLSCSPISGHRSVSWYQQTPGQGLQFLFEYFSETQRNKGNFPGRFSGRQFSNSRSEMNVSTLELGDSALYLCASSPQGYTYQETQYFGPGTRLLVL.

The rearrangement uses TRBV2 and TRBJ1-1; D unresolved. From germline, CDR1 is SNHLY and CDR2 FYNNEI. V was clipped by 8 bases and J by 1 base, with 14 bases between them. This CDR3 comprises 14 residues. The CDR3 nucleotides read TGTGCCAGCCACTGGATGGAGAGGAACACTGAAGCTTTCTTT. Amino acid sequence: CASHWMERNTEAFF.

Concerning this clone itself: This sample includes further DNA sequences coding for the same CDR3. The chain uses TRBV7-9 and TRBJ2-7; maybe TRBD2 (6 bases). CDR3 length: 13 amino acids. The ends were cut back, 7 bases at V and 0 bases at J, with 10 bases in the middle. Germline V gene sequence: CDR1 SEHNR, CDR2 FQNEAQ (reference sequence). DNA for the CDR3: TGTGCCAGCACCGGGACTGCCTCCTACGAGCAGTACTTC. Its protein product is CASTGTASYEQYF. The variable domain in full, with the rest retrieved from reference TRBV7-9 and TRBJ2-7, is DTGVSQNPRHKITKRGQNVTFRCDPISEHNRLYWYRQTLGQGPEFLTYFQNEAQLEKSRLLSDRFSAERPKGSFSTLEIQRTEQGDSAMYLCASTGTASYEQYFGPGTRLTVT.

The CDR3 sequence is CASSSGGSTDTQYF. CDR3 nucleotides: TGCGCCAGCAGCTCGGGCGGGAGCACAGATACGCAGTATTTT. The chain combines TRBV5-1 with TRBJ2-3; tentative D call: TRBD2 (5 bases). The V end lost 3 bases, the J end lost 0 bases, and 8 bases lay between the germline ends. CDR3 length equals 14 residues. Per the germline V gene, CDR1 is SGHRS and CDR2 is YFSETQ.

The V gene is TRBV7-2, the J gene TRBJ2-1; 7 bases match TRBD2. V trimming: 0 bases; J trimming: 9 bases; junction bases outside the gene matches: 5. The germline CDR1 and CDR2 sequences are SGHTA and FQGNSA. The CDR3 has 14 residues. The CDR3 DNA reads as TGTGCCAGCAGCTTAGCGGTGGGAGGGAGTGAGCAGTTCTTC. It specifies CASSLAVGGSEQFF.

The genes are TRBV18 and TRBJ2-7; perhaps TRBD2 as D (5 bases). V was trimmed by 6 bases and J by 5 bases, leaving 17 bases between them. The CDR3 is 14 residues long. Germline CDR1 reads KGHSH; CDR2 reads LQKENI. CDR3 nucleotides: TGTGCCAGCTCCCCTCGTCAGGAGGAGAACGAGCAGTACTTC. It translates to CASSPRQEENEQYF.

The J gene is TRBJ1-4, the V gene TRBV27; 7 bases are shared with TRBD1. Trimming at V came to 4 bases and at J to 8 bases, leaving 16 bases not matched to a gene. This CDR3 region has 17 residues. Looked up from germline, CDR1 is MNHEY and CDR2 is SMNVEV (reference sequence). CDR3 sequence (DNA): TGTGCCAGCAGTTCTCCGGGACAGCTAACCGAAGGGGAAAAACTGTTTTTT. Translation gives CASSSPGQLTEGEKLFF.

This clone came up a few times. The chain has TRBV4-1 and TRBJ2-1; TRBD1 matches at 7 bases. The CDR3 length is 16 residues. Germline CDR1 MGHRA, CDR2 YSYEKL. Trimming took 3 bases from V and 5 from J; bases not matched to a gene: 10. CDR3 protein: CASSHPLRDRNNEQFF. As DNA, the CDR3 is TGCGCCAGCAGCCACCCCCTCCGGGACAGAAACAATGAGCAGTTCTTC.

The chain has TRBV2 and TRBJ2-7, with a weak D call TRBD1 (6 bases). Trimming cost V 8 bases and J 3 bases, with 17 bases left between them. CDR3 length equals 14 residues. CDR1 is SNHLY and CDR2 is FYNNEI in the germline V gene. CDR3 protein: CASGGDRFDYEQYF. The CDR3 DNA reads TGTGCCAGCGGCGGTGACAGGTTTGACTACGAGCAGTACTTC.

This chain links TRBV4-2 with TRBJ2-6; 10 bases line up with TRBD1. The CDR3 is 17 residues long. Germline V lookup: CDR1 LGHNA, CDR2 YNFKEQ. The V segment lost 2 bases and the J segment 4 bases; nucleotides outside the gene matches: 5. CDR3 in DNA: TGTGCCAGCAGCCAAAGACAGGGGGCGACGGGGGCCAACGTCCTGACTTTC. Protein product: CASSQRQGATGANVLTF.

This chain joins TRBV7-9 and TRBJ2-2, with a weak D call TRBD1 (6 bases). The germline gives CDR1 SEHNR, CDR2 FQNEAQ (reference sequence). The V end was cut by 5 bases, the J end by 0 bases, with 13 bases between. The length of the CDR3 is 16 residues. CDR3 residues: CASSALQGPNTGELFF. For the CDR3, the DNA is TGTGCCAGCAGCGCATTACAGGGCCCGAACACCGGGGAGCTGTTTTTT.

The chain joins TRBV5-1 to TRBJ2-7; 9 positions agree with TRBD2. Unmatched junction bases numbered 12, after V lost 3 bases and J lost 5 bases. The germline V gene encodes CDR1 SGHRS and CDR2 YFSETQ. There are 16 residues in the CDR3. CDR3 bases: TGCGCCAGCAGCTGGGGTGGCCTAGCGGGACTCGACGAGCAGTACTTC. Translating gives CASSWGGLAGLDEQYF.

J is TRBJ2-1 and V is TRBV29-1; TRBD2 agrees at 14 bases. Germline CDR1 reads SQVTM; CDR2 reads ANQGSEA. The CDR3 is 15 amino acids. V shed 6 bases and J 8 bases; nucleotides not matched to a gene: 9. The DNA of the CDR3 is TGCAGCGTCCACGAGGGACTAGCGGGAGTCGATGAGCAGTTCTTC. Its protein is CSVHEGLAGVDEQFF.

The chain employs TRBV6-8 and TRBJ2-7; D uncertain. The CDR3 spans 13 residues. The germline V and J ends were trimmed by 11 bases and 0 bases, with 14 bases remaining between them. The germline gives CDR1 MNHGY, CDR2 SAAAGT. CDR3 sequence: CARDPAASYEQYF. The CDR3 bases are TGTGCCCGAGATCCCGCTGCCTCCTACGAGCAGTACTTC.

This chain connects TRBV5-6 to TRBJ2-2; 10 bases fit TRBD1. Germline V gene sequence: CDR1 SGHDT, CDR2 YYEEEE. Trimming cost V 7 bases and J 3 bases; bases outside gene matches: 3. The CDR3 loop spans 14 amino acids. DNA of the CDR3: TGTGCCAGCGGACAGGGGGGATACACCGGGGAGCTGTTTTTT. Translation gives CASGQGGYTGELFF.

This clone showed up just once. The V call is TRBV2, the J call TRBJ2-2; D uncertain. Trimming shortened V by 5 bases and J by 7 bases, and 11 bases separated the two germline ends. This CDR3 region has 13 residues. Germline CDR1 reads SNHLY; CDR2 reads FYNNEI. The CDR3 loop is CASSPQELGELFF. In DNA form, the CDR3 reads TGTGCCAGCAGTCCCCAAGAGCTCGGGGAGCTGTTTTTT.

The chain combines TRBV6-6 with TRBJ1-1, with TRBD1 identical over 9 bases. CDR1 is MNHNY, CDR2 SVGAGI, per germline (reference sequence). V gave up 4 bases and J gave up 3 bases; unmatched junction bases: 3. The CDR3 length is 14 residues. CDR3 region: CASSSGQGHTEAFF. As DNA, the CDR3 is TGTGCCAGCAGTTCCGGACAGGGGCACACTGAAGCTTTCTTT.

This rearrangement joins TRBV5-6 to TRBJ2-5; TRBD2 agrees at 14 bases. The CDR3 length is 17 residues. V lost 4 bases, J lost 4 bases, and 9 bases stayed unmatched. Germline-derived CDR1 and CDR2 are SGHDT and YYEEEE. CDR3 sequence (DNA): TGTGCCAGCAGCGCGACAGGGACTAGCGGGAGAGGAGAGACCCAGTACTTC. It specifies CASSATGTSGRGETQYF.

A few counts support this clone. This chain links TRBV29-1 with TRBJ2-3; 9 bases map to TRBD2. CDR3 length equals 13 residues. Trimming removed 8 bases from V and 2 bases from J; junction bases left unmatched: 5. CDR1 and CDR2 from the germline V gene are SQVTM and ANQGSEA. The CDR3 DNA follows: TGCAGCTTCAGCGGGAGGTACACAGATACGCAGTATTTT. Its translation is CSFSGRYTDTQYF.

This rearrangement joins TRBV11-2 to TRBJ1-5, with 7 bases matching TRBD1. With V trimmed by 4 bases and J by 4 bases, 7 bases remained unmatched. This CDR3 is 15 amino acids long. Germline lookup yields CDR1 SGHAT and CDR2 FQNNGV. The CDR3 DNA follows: TGTGCCAGCAGCTCATCGACAGGGAGTAATCAGCCCCAGCATTTT. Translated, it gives CASSSSTGSNQPQHF.

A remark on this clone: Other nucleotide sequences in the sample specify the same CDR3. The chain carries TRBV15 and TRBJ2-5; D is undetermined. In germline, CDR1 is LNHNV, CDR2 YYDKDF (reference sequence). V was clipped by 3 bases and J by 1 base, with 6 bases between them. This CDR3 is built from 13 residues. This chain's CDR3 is CATSRGPQETQYF. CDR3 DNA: TGTGCCACCAGCAGGGGCCCCCAAGAGACCCAGTACTTC.

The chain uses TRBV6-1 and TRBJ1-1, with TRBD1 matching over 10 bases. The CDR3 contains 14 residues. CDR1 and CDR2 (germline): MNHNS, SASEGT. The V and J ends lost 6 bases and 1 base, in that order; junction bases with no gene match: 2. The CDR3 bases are TGTGCCAGCAGCTGGGACAGGGGGAACACTGAAGCTTTCTTT. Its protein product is CASSWDRGNTEAFF.

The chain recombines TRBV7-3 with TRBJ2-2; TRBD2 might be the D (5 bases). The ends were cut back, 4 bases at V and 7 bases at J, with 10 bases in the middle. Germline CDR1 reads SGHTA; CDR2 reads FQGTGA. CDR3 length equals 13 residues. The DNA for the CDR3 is TGTGCCAGCAGCTCGGAGGTGGGCGGGGAGCTGTTTTTT. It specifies CASSSEVGGELFF.

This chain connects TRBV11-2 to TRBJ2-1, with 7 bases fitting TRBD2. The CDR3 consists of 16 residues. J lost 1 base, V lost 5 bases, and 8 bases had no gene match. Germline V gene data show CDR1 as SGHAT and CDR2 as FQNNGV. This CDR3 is CASSLGGMRSYNEQFF. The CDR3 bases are TGTGCCAGCAGCCTCGGGGGGATGAGGTCCTACAATGAGCAGTTCTTC.